This is a list of T cell receptor beta chains from one sample in a study of control samples from healthy donors and cancer patients. Repertoires were generated with immunoSEQ multiplex PCR, while TCRdb's copy carries only in-frame clones and drops some. The repertoire holds 120,000 to 150,000 clones, with roughly 94% as singletons. Sequenced input: blood. All receptors derive from a man aged 35 to 55 in good health. CDR3s include the opening cysteine and the closing phenylalanine or tryptophan. A D gene is named only where the DNA matches it firmly. Clone sizes are given selectively: once, few, many, or a class where the clone is expanded.

j_gene,abundance,d_gene,v_gene,len,CDR3aa,CDR3nt
TRBJ2-2,.,.,TRBV10-3,13,CAISESNTGELFF,TGTGCCATCAGTGAGTCGAACACCGGGGAGCTGTTTTTT
TRBJ2-1,.,.,TRBV4-2,15,CASSQVLQRNNEQFF,TGTGCCAGCAGCCAAGTCCTACAAAGAAACAATGAGCAGTTCTTC
TRBJ2-7,.,.,TRBV28,16,CASSSNRYGGLDEQYF,TGTGCCAGCAGTTCAAACAGGTATGGGGGGCTCGACGAGCAGTACTTC
TRBJ1-2,.,.,TRBV7-8,12,CASSLVGKGYTF,TGTGCCAGCAGCTTAGTGGGGAAGGGCTACACCTTC
TRBJ2-5,.,TRBD2,TRBV7-9,14,CASSLVGGEETQYF,TGTGCCAGCAGCTTAGTTGGGGGGGAAGAGACCCAGTACTTC
TRBJ2-3,.,TRBD1,TRBV5-1,14,CASSGTGGTDTQYF,TGCGCCAGCAGTGGGACAGGGGGCACAGATACGCAGTATTTT
TRBJ1-1,.,.,TRBV7-2,14,CASSSTDRNTEAFF,TGTGCCAGCAGCTCCACGGACAGAAACACTGAAGCTTTCTTT
TRBJ2-7,.,.,TRBV7-7,15,CASSLVLRTSYEQYF,TGTGCTAGCAGCTTAGTCTTGAGGACCTCCTACGAGCAGTACTTC
TRBJ1-5,.,.,TRBV1,15,CTSSLKGHSNQPQHF,TGCACCAGCAGCCTTAAGGGGCATAGCAATCAGCCCCAGCATTTT
TRBJ2-1,.,.,TRBV9,14,CASSDQDGRNEQFF,TGTGCCAGCAGCGACCAAGATGGGAGGAATGAGCAGTTCTTC
TRBJ2-5,.,.,TRBV19,13,CASSIGQEETQYF,TGTGCCAGTAGTATAGGGCAGGAAGAGACCCAGTACTTC
TRBJ2-7,.,.,TRBV21-1,13,CASSVKCSYEQYF,TGTGCCAGCAGCGTCAAGTGCTCCTACGAGCAGTACTTC
TRBJ1-1,.,.,TRBV9,11,CASSPHTEAFF,TGTGCCAGCAGCCCCCACACTGAAGCTTTCTTT
TRBJ1-5,.,.,TRBV5-1,17,CASSLSPFERGNQPQHF,TGCGCCAGCAGCTTATCCCCGTTTGAACGTGGCAATCAGCCCCAGCATTTT
TRBJ1-5,.,.,TRBV10-3,13,CATAGDSNQPQHF,TGTGCCACAGCAGGAGATAGCAATCAGCCCCAGCATTTT
TRBJ1-4,.,TRBD1,TRBV4-1,15,CASSQPGQEREKLFF,TGCGCCAGCAGTCAACCGGGACAGGAAAGAGAAAAACTGTTTTTT
TRBJ2-1,.,.,TRBV7-6,16,CASSLEFGGTYNEQFF,TGTGCCAGCAGCTTAGAGTTTGGCGGGACCTACAATGAGCAGTTCTTC
TRBJ2-5,.,.,TRBV2,15,CASSEARGPQETQYF,TGTGCCAGCAGTGAAGCGCGCGGGCCCCAAGAGACCCAGTACTTC
TRBJ1-5,.,TRBD1,TRBV4-1,15,CASSQGQGGNQPQHF,TGCGCCAGCAGCCAAGGACAGGGCGGTAATCAGCCCCAGCATTTT
TRBJ1-3,.,TRBD1,TRBV30,13,CAWTRDRGNTIYF,TGTGCCTGGACCAGAGACAGGGGGAACACCATATATTTT
TRBJ1-2,.,.,TRBV19,12,CASSRGSISYTF,TGTGCCAGTAGTAGGGGGTCTATTAGCTACACCTTC
TRBJ1-2,once,TRBD1,TRBV12-3/TRBV12-4,13,CASRRQGEGGYTF,TGTGCCAGCAGACGACAGGGGGAAGGCGGCTACACCTTC
TRBJ2-4,.,.,TRBV7-3,14,CASSPGVRGNIQYF,TGTGCCAGCAGCCCCGGTGTGAGGGGAAACATTCAGTACTTC
TRBJ2-7,.,.,TRBV7-2,15,CASSLSHSGAYEQYF,TGTGCCAGCAGCTTAAGCCACAGCGGTGCCTACGAGCAGTACTTC
TRBJ1-2,.,TRBD1,TRBV18,13,CASSPGTGGGYTF,TGTGCCAGCTCACCAGGGACAGGTGGTGGCTACACCTTC
TRBJ2-1,.,TRBD1,TRBV7-8,15,CASSFWDRGNNEQFF,TGTGCCAGCAGCTTCTGGGACAGGGGGAACAATGAGCAGTTCTTC
TRBJ1-5,.,.,TRBV5-1,15,CASSLSGGLNQPQHF,TGCGCCAGCAGCTTGTCCGGGGGCTTAAATCAGCCCCAGCATTTT
TRBJ1-4,.,.,TRBV5-1,15,CASSLAGAGGEKLFF,TGCGCCAGCAGCTTGGCCGGGGCGGGGGGCGAAAAACTGTTTTTT
TRBJ1-1,.,.,TRBV5-4,15,CASSPGQRQRPEAFF,TGTGCCAGCAGTCCAGGACAGCGCCAAAGACCTGAAGCTTTCTTT
TRBJ2-2,.,.,TRBV11-2,15,CASSLLTGNTGELFF,TGTGCCAGCAGCCTCCTGACAGGAAACACCGGGGAGCTGTTTTTT
TRBJ1-3,.,.,TRBV5-6,16,CASSLARRASGNTIYF,TGTGCCAGCAGCTTGGCTCGCAGGGCGTCTGGAAACACCATATATTTT
TRBJ1-4,.,.,TRBV6-2/TRBV6-3,16,CASSYSTGARGEKLFF,TGTGCCAGCAGTTACTCGACCGGGGCGAGAGGTGAAAAACTGTTTTTT
TRBJ1-6,.,.,TRBV6-4,13,CASSDRAGSPLHF,TGTGCCAGCAGTGACAGGGCCGGGTCACCCCTCCACTTT
TRBJ2-6,.,TRBD1,TRBV15,16,CATPGQGAHGANVLTF,TGTGCCACCCCGGGACAGGGGGCGCATGGGGCCAACGTCCTGACTTTC
TRBJ2-7,.,.,TRBV6-2/TRBV6-3,15,CASSYEGGSSYEQYF,TGTGCCAGCAGTTACGAGGGGGGTAGTTCCTACGAGCAGTACTTC
TRBJ1-1,.,.,TRBV29-1,13,CSVEGRMNTEAFF,TGCAGCGTTGAGGGTCGGATGAACACTGAAGCTTTCTTT
TRBJ1-4,once,.,TRBV7-8,15,CASSTGPVGNEKLFF,TGTGCCAGCAGCACCGGGCCCGTCGGTAATGAAAAACTGTTTTTT